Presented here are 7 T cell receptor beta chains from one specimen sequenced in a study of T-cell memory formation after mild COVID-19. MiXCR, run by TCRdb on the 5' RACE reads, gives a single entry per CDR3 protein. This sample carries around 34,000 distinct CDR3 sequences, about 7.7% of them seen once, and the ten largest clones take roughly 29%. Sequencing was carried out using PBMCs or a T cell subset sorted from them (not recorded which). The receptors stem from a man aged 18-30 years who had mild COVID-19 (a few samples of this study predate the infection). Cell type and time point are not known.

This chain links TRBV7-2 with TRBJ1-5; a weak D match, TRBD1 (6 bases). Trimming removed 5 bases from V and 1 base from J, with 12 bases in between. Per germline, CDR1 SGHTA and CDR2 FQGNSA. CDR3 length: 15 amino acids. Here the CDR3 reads CASSTQGVSNQPQHF. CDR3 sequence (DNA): TGTGCCAGCAGCACACAGGGAGTAAGCAATCAGCCCCAGCATTTT. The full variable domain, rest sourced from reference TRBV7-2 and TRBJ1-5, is GAGVSQSPSNKVTEKGKDVELRCDPISGHTALYWYRQSLGQGLEFLIYFQGNSAPDKSGLPSDRFSAERTGGSVSTLTIQRTQQEDSAVYLCASSTQGVSNQPQHFGDGTRLSIL.

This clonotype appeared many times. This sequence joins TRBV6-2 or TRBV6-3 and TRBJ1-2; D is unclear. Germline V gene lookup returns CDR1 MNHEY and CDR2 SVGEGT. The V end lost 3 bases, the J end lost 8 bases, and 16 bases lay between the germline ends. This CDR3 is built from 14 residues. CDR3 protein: CASSYSSEIGGYTF. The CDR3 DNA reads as TGTGCCAGCAGTTATTCCTCGGAGATCGGCGGCTACACCTTC.

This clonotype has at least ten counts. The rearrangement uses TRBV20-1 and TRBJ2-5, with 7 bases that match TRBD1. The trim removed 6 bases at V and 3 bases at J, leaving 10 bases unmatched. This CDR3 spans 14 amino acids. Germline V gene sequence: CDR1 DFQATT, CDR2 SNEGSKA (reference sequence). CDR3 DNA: TGCAGTGCGCAAGGGGGCACCATCGAAGAGACCCAGTACTTC. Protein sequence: CSAQGGTIEETQYF.

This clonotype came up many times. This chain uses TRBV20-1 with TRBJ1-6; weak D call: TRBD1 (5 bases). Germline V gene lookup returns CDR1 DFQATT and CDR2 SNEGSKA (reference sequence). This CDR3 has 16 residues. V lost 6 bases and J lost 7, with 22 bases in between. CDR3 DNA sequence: TGCAGTGCGGATACGGGGACGGGTATTATGAATTCACCCCTCCACTTT. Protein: CSADTGTGIMNSPLHF.

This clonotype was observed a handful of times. In nucleotides, the CDR3 is TGTGCCAGCAGCCAGGGAACTAGCGAGAGTGAGCAGTTCTTC. Encoded protein: CASSQGTSESEQFF. This rearrangement joins TRBV3-1 to TRBJ2-1; TRBD2 aligns across 7 bases. V was pared by 3 bases and J by 9 bases, with 8 bases of the junction left unmatched. The CDR3 runs 14 residues. The V gene's germline CDR1 is LGHDT and CDR2 YNNKEL (reference sequence).

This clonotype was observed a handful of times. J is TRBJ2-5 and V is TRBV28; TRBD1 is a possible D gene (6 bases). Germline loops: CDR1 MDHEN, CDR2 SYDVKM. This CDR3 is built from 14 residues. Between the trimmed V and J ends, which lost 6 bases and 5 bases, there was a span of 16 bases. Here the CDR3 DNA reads TGTGCCAGCAGGGGAAGGGGGAGATGGGAGACCCAGTACTTC. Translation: CASRGRGRWETQYF. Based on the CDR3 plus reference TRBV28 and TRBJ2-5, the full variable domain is DVKVTQSSRYLVKRTGEKVFLECVQDMDHENMFWYRQDPGLGLRLIYFSYDVKMKEKGDIPEGYSVSREKKERFSLILESASTNQTSMYLCASRGRGRWETQYFGPGTRLLVL.

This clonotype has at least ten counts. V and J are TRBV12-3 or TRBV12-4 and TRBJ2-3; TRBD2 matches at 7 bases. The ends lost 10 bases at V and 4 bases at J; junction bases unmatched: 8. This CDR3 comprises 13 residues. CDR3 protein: CATQRGEADTQYF. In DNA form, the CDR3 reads TGTGCCACCCAACGGGGGGAGGCAGATACGCAGTATTTT.